This T cell receptor (beta chain) was obtained from a study of blood T cell repertoires in COVID-19. Across the whole study: From the United States, Italy and Spain came samples of acute and convalescent COVID-19. The analysed material was cDNA or gDNA that came from T cells, B-cell-depleted T cells, or PBMCs.

In the authors' methods: Reference gene primer amplification yielded estimated nucleated cell counts. The assay was immunoSEQ multiplex PCR, and TCRdb's table has in-frame clones only and misses some. V, J and clone size are taken as reported in that table, and D and trimming were inferred from the DNA itself. The table lists about 15,000 clones, 85% to 95% of them singletons. Trimming stripped 1 base from V and 8 bases from J, with 15 bases between. The CDR3 is 16 amino acids. CDR1 MNHEY and CDR2 SVGAGI come from the germline V gene. This sequence joins TRBV6-5 and TRBJ1-6; D call uncertain. This receptor was identified in a human donor with active COVID-19. The donor label of this sample is uncertain. The sample taken for sequencing was peripheral blood. The CDR3 bases are TGTGCCAGCAGTTACTTTCTCAACGGGTATTATTCACCCCTCCACTTT. As protein: CASSYFLNGYYSPLHF.